The 28 T cell receptor beta chains given below trace back to one sample, sequenced in a study of T cell responses to AZD1222 COVID-19 vaccine. Data came from immunoSEQ multiplex PCR; TCRdb stores just in-frame clones and leaves some out. This sample has 90,000 to 110,000 clones; 85% to 90% occur once, and the top ten carry about 2.7%. This material consisted of peripheral blood, taken on day 0 of AZD1222 vaccination. The receptors were sampled from an adult in good health.

The chain combines TRBV2 with TRBJ1-6; TRBD1 aligns across 8 bases. With 9 bases clipped from V and 7 bases from J, the junction kept 2 bases outside the gene matches. CDR3 length: 12 amino acids. CDR1 and CDR2 (germline): SNHLY, FYNNEI. In nucleotides, the CDR3 is TGTGCCAGTGGACAGGGAAATTCACCCCTCCACTTT. This gives the protein CASGQGNSPLHF. Filled out from reference TRBV2 and TRBJ1-6, the complete variable domain reads EPEVTQTPSHQVTQMGQEVILRCVPISNHLYFYWYRQILGQKVEFLVSFYNNEISEKSEIFDDQFSVERPDGSNFTLKIRSTKLEDSAMYFCASGQGNSPLHFGNGTRLTVT.

The V and J genes are TRBV2 and TRBJ1-4; a weak D match, TRBD1 (5 bases). Germline CDR1 is SNHLY and CDR2 is FYNNEI. The ends were cut back, 7 bases at V and 4 bases at J, with 7 bases in the middle. The length of the CDR3 is 12 residues. CDR3 coding DNA: TGTGCCAGCATGACAGATAATGAAAAACTGTTTTTT. Translation gives CASMTDNEKLFF.

V usage is TRBV7-2 and J usage is TRBJ1-2; no definite D call. CDR1 SGHTA and CDR2 FQGNSA come from the germline V gene. Trimming removed 6 bases at V and 4 bases at J, with 15 bases between. CDR3 length: 14 amino acids. Here the CDR3 DNA reads TGTGCCAGCAGTGCCGCCCGGAACATCTATGGCTACACCTTC. Protein product: CASSAARNIYGYTF.

The chain joins TRBV24-1 to TRBJ2-2; TRBD1 agrees at 8 bases. Looked up from germline, CDR1 is KGHDR and CDR2 is SFDVKD. The CDR3 extends over 15 amino acids. The ends lost 4 bases at V and 6 bases at J; junction bases unmatched: 6. The CDR3 loop is CATSEGQVGSGELFF. DNA for the CDR3: TGTGCCACCAGTGAGGGACAGGTAGGATCCGGGGAGCTGTTTTTT.

CDR3: CSVEWYRDRFEYNQPQHF. In nucleotides, the CDR3 is TGCAGCGTTGAATGGTATCGGGACAGGTTCGAATACAATCAGCCCCAGCATTTT. The V call is TRBV29-1, the J call TRBJ1-5; 8 nucleotides match TRBD1. The CDR3 is made up of 18 amino acids. CDR1 is SQVTM and CDR2 is ANQGSEA in the germline V gene. With V trimmed by 2 bases and J by 3 bases, 15 bases remained unmatched.

The V and J genes are TRBV7-3 and TRBJ2-3; 14 nucleotides align to TRBD2. Germline V gene sequence: CDR1 SGHTA, CDR2 FQGTGA. This CDR3 is 16 amino acids long. After removal of 3 bases from V and 6 bases from J, the junction contained 5 bases not matched to a gene. The CDR3 loop is CASSLGLAGAPDTQYF. CDR3 nucleotides: TGTGCCAGCAGCTTGGGACTAGCGGGGGCCCCGGATACGCAGTATTTT. Using reference TRBV7-3 and TRBJ2-3 for the parts outside the CDR3, the full variable domain is GAGVSQTPSNKVTEKGKYVELRCDPISGHTALYWYRQSLGQGPEFLIYFQGTGAADDSGLPNDRFFAVRPEGSVSTLKIQRTERGDSAVYLCASSLGLAGAPDTQYFGPGTRLTVL.

The gene calls are TRBV2 and TRBJ1-2, with 7 bases aligning to TRBD1. This CDR3 has 14 residues. In germline, CDR1 is SNHLY, CDR2 FYNNEI. The junction had 4 bases not matched to a gene; V was cut back by 0 bases and J by 6 bases. The CDR3 DNA follows: TGTGCCAGCAGTGAAGCGACAGGGAAGGATGGCTACACCTTC. Amino acid sequence: CASSEATGKDGYTF.

The V and J genes are TRBV19 and TRBJ2-1; possible D gene TRBD1, 5 bases. Per the germline V gene, CDR1 is LNHDA and CDR2 is SQIVND (reference sequence). This CDR3 comprises 18 residues. V was shortened by 3 bases and J by 0 bases, with 18 bases between the two germline ends. The DNA for the CDR3 is TGTGCCAGTAGTATGACACAGGTGCGTACCTTCTCCTACAATGAGCAGTTCTTC. Its translation: CASSMTQVRTFSYNEQFF.

The rearrangement links TRBV18 to TRBJ1-3; D unclear. CDR1 and CDR2 (germline): KGHSH, LQKENI. With 4 bases removed from V and 4 bases from J, the gap between germline ends came to 11 bases. The CDR3 contains 14 residues. CDR3 protein: CASSQDPRGNTIYF. DNA for the CDR3: TGTGCCAGCTCACAGGATCCGCGAGGAAACACCATATATTTT.

This rearrangement joins TRBV5-1 to TRBJ1-2; possible D gene TRBD1, 6 bases. With 4 bases removed from V and 3 bases from J, the gap between germline ends came to 13 bases. The CDR3 is 14 amino acids. Germline CDR1 and CDR2: SGHRS and YFSETQ. The CDR3 DNA follows: TGCGCCAGCAGCCTAACGGGGGGGCACTATGGCTACACCTTC. Translating gives CASSLTGGHYGYTF. The full variable domain, completed using reference TRBV5-1 and TRBJ1-2, is KAGVTQTPRYLIKTRGQQVTLSCSPISGHRSVSWYQQTPGQGLQFLFEYFSETQRNKGNFPGRFSGRQFSNSRSEMNVSTLELGDSALYLCASSLTGGHYGYTFGSGTRLTVV.

The V gene is TRBV19, the J gene TRBJ2-7, with 7 bases fitting TRBD1. V lost 7 bases, J lost 5 bases, and 8 bases stayed unmatched. The CDR3 extends over 13 amino acids. Germline assignment: CDR1 LNHDA and CDR2 SQIVND (reference sequence). Here the CDR3 reads CASTQGVGDEQYF. The CDR3 bases are TGTGCCAGTACCCAGGGGGTCGGCGACGAGCAGTACTTC.

This chain connects TRBV9 to TRBJ1-3; 8 bases align to TRBD1. Per germline, CDR1 SGDLS and CDR2 YYNGEE. The CDR3 length is 16 residues. V shed 4 bases and J 0 bases; nucleotides not matched to a gene: 6. CDR3 DNA: TGTGCCAGCAGCAAGACAGGGGCGATCTCTGGAAACACCATATATTTT. Protein: CASSKTGAISGNTIYF.

The chain employs TRBV9 and TRBJ2-1, with 7 bases fitting TRBD2. The CDR3 spans 17 residues. From germline, CDR1 is SGDLS and CDR2 YYNGEE. Losses at the gene ends were 0 bases for V and 4 bases for J; bases not matched to a gene: 10. DNA of the CDR3: TGTGCCAGCAGCGTAGGGGGAGGGCTGGGTCATTACAATGAGCAGTTCTTC. Its protein product is CASSVGGGLGHYNEQFF.

The chain recombines TRBV10-3 with TRBJ1-1; TRBD1 matches 8 bases. The CDR3 is 14 amino acids. Per germline, CDR1 ENHRY and CDR2 SYGVKD. The V gene end was trimmed by 6 bases and the J gene end by 4 bases; junction bases not matched to a gene: 7. CDR3 protein: CAIRGQGGSTEAFF. The CDR3 DNA reads TGTGCCATCAGAGGACAGGGTGGGAGCACTGAAGCTTTCTTT.

This chain joins TRBV11-2 and TRBJ1-6; D is undetermined. V was pared by 2 bases and J by 7 bases, with 6 bases between. This CDR3 is 13 amino acids long. CDR1 is SGHAT, CDR2 FQNNGV, per germline. The CDR3 DNA reads TGTGCCAGCAGCTTAAACGTCAATTCACCCCTCCACTTT. Its translation is CASSLNVNSPLHF.

The chain joins TRBV7-2 to TRBJ2-7; D is undetermined. The CDR3 length is 13 residues. The germline V and J ends were trimmed by 6 bases and 1 base, with 10 bases remaining between them. Germline V gene lookup returns CDR1 SGHTA and CDR2 FQGNSA. The chain's CDR3 is CASSKSDSYEQYF. The CDR3 DNA reads as TGTGCCAGCAGTAAAAGCGATTCCTACGAGCAGTACTTC. Supplemented by reference TRBV7-2 and TRBJ2-7, the full variable domain reads GAGVSQSPSNKVTEKGKDVELRCDPISGHTALYWYRQSLGQGLEFLIYFQGNSAPDKSGLPSDRFSAERTGGSVSTLTIQRTQQEDSAVYLCASSKSDSYEQYFGPGTRLTVT.

This chain joins TRBV9 and TRBJ1-1; 9 nucleotides agree with TRBD1. This CDR3 spans 14 amino acids. The germline V gene has CDR1 SGDLS and CDR2 YYNGEE. The junction had 5 bases not matched to a gene; V was cut back by 4 bases and J by 4 bases. The CDR3 DNA sequence: TGTGCCAGCAGCCTCTCGACAGGGGGCACTGAAGCTTTCTTT. Encoded protein: CASSLSTGGTEAFF. Together with reference TRBV9 and TRBJ1-1, the CDR3 gives the full variable domain: DSGVTQTPKHLITATGQRVTLRCSPRSGDLSVYWYQQSLDQGLQFLIQYYNGEERAKGNILERFSAQQFPDLHSELNLSSLELGDSALYFCASSLSTGGTEAFFGQGTRLTVV.

The genes are TRBV5-4 and TRBJ2-5; D is perhaps TRBD1 (6 bases). Trimming stripped 4 bases from V and 2 bases from J, with 18 bases between. CDR1 is SGHNT, CDR2 YYREEE, per germline (reference sequence). This CDR3 region has 16 residues. In nucleotides, the CDR3 is TGTGCCAGCAGCCCAAACAGGGTCCTTGGGCAAGAGACCCAGTACTTC. Amino acid sequence: CASSPNRVLGQETQYF.

V is TRBV25-1 and J is TRBJ1-2; D remains unclear. Germline lookup yields CDR1 MGHDK and CDR2 SYGVNS. The ends were cut back, 1 base at V and 2 bases at J, with 8 bases in the middle. CDR3 length equals 14 residues. Written as DNA, the CDR3 is TGTGCCAGCAGTGAATTTGGACCAAACTATGGCTACACCTTC. Protein sequence: CASSEFGPNYGYTF.

The chain links TRBV3-1 (or the pseudogene TRBV3-2) to TRBJ1-4; D remains ambiguous. CDR3 length equals 15 residues. The V end was cut by 4 bases, the J end by 10 bases, with 19 bases between. The V gene's germline CDR1 is LGHDT and CDR2 YNNKEL (reference sequence). This CDR3 is CASSPIGLMKGKLFF. CDR3 DNA sequence: TGTGCCAGCAGCCCCATCGGTCTGATGAAAGGAAAACTGTTTTTT.

The chain employs TRBV10-2 and TRBJ1-5; D is undetermined. V lost 6 bases and J lost 1, with 10 bases in between. This CDR3 contains 14 residues. CDR1 and CDR2 from the germline V gene are WSHSY and SAAADI. The CDR3 DNA reads TGCGCCAGCAGCTTCGACACCAGCAATCAGCCCCAGCATTTT. This encodes CASSFDTSNQPQHF.

The rearrangement links TRBV6-6 to TRBJ1-5; 7 positions agree with TRBD1. In germline, CDR1 is MNHNY, CDR2 SVGAGI (reference sequence). The CDR3 loop spans 13 amino acids. Germline trimming cut 7 bases from V and 7 bases from J; bases unmatched to any gene: 7. CDR3 nucleotide sequence: TGTGCCAGCAACAGGGGTACCATCCAGCCCCAGCATTTT. Its translation: CASNRGTIQPQHF.

The chain employs TRBV5-4 and TRBJ2-7; 7 bases are a match to TRBD2. The V segment lost 4 bases and the J segment 2 bases; nucleotides outside the gene matches: 9. Looked up from germline, CDR1 is SGHNT and CDR2 is YYREEE (reference sequence). The CDR3 totals 15 residues. The CDR3 DNA reads TGTGCCAGCAGCGGTCTAGCGGACAACACCTACGAGCAGTACTTC. Residues: CASSGLADNTYEQYF.

The chain uses TRBV5-1 and TRBJ2-2, with D possibly TRBD2 on 5 matching bases. With 5 bases removed from V and 6 bases from J, the gap between germline ends came to 11 bases. The CDR3 runs 13 residues. Germline-derived CDR1 and CDR2 are SGHRS and YFSETQ. The CDR3 here is CASSLGDAGELFF. CDR3 in DNA: TGCGCCAGCAGTCTGGGAGACGCCGGGGAGCTGTTTTTT.

This sequence joins TRBV4-2 and TRBJ1-5, with D possibly being TRBD1 (5 bases). Germline V gene sequence: CDR1 LGHNA, CDR2 YNFKEQ. V lost 0 bases to trimming and J lost 0 bases, with 9 bases between them. The length of the CDR3 is 16 residues. CDR3 amino acids: CASSQEGGNSNQPQHF. The CDR3 DNA follows: TGTGCCAGCAGCCAAGAGGGGGGGAATAGCAATCAGCCCCAGCATTTT.

The chain combines TRBV5-6 with TRBJ2-7, with 9 bases lining up with TRBD2. The V gene end was trimmed by 2 bases and the J gene end by 3 bases; junction bases not matched to a gene: 9. This CDR3 comprises 16 residues. In germline, CDR1 is SGHDT, CDR2 YYEEEE. Written as DNA, the CDR3 is TGTGCCAGCAGCTTAGCGGCGGGAGGGCCCTTCTACGAGCAGTACTTC. It translates to CASSLAAGGPFYEQYF.

This chain links TRBV19 with TRBJ1-3; TRBD1 matches 7 bases. Trimming took 5 bases from V and 0 from J; bases not matched to a gene: 7. This CDR3 has 16 residues. Germline assignment: CDR1 LNHDA and CDR2 SQIVND (reference sequence). CDR3 in amino acids: CASSAPRDSSGNTIYF. Here the CDR3 DNA reads TGTGCCAGTAGTGCCCCCCGGGACAGCTCTGGAAACACCATATATTTT.

The chain carries TRBV24-1 and TRBJ2-1; TRBD2 matches 7 bases. Germline V gene lookup returns CDR1 KGHDR and CDR2 SFDVKD. The junction had 1 base not matched to a gene; V was cut back by 2 bases and J by 7 bases. The CDR3 loop spans 13 amino acids. This CDR3 reads CATSDWGGNEQFF. The DNA of the CDR3 is TGTGCCACCAGTGATTGGGGAGGGAATGAGCAGTTCTTC.